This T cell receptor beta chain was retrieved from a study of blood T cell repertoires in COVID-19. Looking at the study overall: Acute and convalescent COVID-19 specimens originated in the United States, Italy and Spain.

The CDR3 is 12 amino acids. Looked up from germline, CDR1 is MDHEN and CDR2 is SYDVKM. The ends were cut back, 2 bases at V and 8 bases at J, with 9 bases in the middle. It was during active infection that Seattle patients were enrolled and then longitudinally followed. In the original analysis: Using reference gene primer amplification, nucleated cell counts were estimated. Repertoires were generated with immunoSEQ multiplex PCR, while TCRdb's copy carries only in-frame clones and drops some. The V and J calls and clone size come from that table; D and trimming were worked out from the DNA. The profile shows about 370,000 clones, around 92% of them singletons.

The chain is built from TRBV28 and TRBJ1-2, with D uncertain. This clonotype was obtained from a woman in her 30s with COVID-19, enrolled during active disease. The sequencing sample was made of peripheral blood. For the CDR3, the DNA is TGTGCCAGCAGTTTAGTTGAGAACGGCTACACCTTC. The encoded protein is CASSLVENGYTF.